This T cell receptor beta chain comes out of a study of early T cells in non-severe SARS-CoV-2 infection. Study context: The chains were unpaired, and the sequenced material was bulk RNA from unsorted whole blood. Points from the study as a whole: VDJdb matching favored anti-spike CD8 responses, missing private and CD4 specificities.

The CDR3 is 17 residues long. Trimming cost V 1 base and J 6 bases; bases outside gene matches: 11. Each cDNA molecule carried a unique molecular identifier. One entry per CDR3 protein results from TCRdb running MiXCR on the 5' RACE reads. The table records 60,000 or so distinct CDR3 sequences, 14% to 15% of them present only once. A word on this clonotype: Its target is unknown.

The source of this sequence is an adult who was a healthcare worker with PCR-confirmed SARS-CoV-2 infection or an uninfected control (not recorded which). This chain joins TRBV12-3 or TRBV12-4 and TRBJ2-1; 8 nucleotides align to TRBD2. This sample comprised whole blood, obtained at baseline. For the CDR3, the DNA is TGTGCCAGCAGTTTAGAAGGGGGACTAGGGGGTGCCAATGAGCAGTTCTTC. Translated, it gives CASSLEGGLGGANEQFF.